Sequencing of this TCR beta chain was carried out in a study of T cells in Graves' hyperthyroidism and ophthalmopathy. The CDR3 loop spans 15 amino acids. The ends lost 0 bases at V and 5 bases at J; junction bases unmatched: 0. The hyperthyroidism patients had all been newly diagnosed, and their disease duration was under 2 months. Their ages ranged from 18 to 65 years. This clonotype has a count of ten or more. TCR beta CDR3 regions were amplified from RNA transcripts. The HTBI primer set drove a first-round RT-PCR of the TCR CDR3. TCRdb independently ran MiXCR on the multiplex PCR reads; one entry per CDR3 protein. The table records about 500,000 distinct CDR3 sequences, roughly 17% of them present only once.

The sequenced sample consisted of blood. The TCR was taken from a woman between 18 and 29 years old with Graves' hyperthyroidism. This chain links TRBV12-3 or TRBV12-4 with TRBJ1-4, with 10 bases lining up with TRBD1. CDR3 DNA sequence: TGTGCCAGCAGTTTAGCGGGACAGGGGAATGAAAAACTGTTTTTT. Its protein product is CASSLAGQGNEKLFF.